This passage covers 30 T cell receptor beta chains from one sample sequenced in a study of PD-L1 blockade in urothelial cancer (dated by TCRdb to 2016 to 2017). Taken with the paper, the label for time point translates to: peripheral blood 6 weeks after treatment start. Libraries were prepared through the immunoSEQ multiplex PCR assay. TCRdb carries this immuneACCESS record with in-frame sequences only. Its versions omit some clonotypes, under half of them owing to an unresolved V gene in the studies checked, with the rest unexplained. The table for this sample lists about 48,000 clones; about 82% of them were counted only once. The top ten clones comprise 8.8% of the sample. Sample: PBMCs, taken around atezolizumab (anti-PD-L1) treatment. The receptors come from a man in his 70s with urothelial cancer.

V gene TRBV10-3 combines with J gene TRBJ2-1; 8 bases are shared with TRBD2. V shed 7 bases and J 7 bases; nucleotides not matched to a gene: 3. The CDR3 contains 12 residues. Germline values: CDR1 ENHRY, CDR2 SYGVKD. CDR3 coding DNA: TGTGCCATCACCGGCGGGGGGAATGAGCAGTTCTTC. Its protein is CAITGGGNEQFF.

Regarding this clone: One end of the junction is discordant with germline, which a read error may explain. The CDR3 loop is CSVEGIGGPTEAFF. CDR3 sequence (DNA): TGCAGCGTCGAAGGGATCGGGGGGCCGACTGAAGCTTTCTTT. The chain links TRBV29-1 to TRBJ1-1, with TRBD1 as a possible D gene (6 bases). In germline, CDR1 is SQVTM, CDR2 ANQGSEA. This CDR3 has 14 amino acids.

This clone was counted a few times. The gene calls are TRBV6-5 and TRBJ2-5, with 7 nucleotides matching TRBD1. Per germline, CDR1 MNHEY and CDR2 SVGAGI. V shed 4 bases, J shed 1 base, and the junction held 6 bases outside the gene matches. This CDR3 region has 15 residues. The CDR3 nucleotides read TGTGCCAGCAGTTCCGACAGGGAAGCCCAAGAGACCCAGTACTTC. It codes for CASSSDREAQETQYF.

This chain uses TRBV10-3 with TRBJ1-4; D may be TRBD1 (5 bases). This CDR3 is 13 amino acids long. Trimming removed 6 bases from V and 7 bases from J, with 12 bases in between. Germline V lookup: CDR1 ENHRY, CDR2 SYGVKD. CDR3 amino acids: CAIRGDSGEKLFF. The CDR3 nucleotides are TGTGCCATCAGAGGGGATTCGGGTGAAAAACTGTTTTTT.

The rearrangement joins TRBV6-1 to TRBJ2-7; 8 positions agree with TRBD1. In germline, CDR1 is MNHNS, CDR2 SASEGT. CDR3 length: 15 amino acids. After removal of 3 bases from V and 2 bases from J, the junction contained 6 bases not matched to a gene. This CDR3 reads CASSDPQTGAYEQYF. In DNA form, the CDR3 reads TGTGCCAGCAGTGACCCCCAGACAGGGGCCTACGAGCAGTACTTC.

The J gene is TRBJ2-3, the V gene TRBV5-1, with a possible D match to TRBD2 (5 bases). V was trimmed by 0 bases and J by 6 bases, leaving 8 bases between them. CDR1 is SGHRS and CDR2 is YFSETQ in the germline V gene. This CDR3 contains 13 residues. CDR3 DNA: TGCGCCAGCAGCTTGGGTTGGAGGGATACGCAGTATTTT. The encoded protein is CASSLGWRDTQYF. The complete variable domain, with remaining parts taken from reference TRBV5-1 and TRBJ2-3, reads KAGVTQTPRYLIKTRGQQVTLSCSPISGHRSVSWYQQTPGQGLQFLFEYFSETQRNKGNFPGRFSGRQFSNSRSEMNVSTLELGDSALYLCASSLGWRDTQYFGPGTRLTVL.

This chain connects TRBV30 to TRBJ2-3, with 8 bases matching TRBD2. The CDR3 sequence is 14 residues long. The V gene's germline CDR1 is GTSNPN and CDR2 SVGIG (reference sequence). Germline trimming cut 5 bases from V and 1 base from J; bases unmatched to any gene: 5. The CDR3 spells CAWVPAGGTDTQYF. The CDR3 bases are TGTGCCTGGGTACCAGCGGGAGGCACAGATACGCAGTATTTT.

CDR3 bases: TGTGCCAGCAGTTTTGGATCTTTTTTTCAGGACAGGGGAAATCAGCCCCAGCATTTT. It translates to CASSFGSFFQDRGNQPQHF. This chain joins TRBV28 and TRBJ1-5; 9 bases align to TRBD1. CDR3 length: 19 amino acids. Germline V CDR1 and CDR2: MDHEN, SYDVKM. Unmatched junction bases numbered 16, after V lost 3 bases and J lost 4 bases. Looking up the rest from reference TRBV28 and TRBJ1-5 gives the full variable domain: DVKVTQSSRYLVKRTGEKVFLECVQDMDHENMFWYRQDPGLGLRLIYFSYDVKMKEKGDIPEGYSVSREKKERFSLILESASTNQTSMYLCASSFGSFFQDRGNQPQHFGDGTRLSIL.

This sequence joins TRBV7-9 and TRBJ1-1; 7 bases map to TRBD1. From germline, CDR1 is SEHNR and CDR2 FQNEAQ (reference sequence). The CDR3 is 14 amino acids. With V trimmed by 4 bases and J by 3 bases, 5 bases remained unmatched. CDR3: CASSSLGTDTEAFF. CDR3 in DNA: TGTGCCAGCAGCTCCCTCGGGACAGACACTGAAGCTTTCTTT.

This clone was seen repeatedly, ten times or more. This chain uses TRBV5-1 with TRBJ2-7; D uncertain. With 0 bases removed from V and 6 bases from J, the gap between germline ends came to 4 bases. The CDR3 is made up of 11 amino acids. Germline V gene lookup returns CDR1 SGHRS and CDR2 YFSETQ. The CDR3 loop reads CASSLAGEQYF. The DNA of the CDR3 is TGCGCCAGCAGCTTGGCCGGCGAGCAGTACTTC.

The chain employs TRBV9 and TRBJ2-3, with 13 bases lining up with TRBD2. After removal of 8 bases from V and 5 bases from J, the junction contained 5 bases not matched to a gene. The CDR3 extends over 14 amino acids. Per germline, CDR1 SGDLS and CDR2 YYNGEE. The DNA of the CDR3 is TGTGCCAGTGGACTAGCGGGAGTCGAAGATACGCAGTATTTT. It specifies CASGLAGVEDTQYF.

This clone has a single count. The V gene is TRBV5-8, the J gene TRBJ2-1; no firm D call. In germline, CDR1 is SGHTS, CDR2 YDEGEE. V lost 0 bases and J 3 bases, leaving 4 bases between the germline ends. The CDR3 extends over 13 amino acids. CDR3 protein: CASSLASYNEQFF. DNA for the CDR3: TGTGCCAGCAGCTTGGCCAGCTACAATGAGCAGTTCTTC. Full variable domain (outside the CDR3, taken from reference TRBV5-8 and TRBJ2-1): EAGVTQSPTHLIKTRGQQATLRCSPISGHTSVYWYQQALGLGLQFLLWYDEGEERNRGNFPPRFSGRQFPNYSSELNVNALELEDSALYLCASSLASYNEQFFGPGTRLTVL.

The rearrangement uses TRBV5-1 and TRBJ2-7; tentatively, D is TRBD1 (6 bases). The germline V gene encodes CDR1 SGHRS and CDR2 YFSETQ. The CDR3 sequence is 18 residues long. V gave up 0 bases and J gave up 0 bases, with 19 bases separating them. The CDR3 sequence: CASSLEASGDIISYEQYF. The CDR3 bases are TGCGCCAGCAGCTTGGAAGCCTCCGGGGACATAATCTCCTACGAGCAGTACTTC. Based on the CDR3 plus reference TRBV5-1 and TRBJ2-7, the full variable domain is KAGVTQTPRYLIKTRGQQVTLSCSPISGHRSVSWYQQTPGQGLQFLFEYFSETQRNKGNFPGRFSGRQFSNSRSEMNVSTLELGDSALYLCASSLEASGDIISYEQYFGPGTRLTVT.

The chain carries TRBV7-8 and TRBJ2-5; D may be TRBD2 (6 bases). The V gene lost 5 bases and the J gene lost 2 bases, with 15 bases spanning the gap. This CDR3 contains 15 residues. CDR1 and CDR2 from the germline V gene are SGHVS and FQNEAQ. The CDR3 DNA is TGTGCCAGCAGCCCCTCGCGGGGTAGGCAAGAGACCCAGTACTTC. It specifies CASSPSRGRQETQYF.

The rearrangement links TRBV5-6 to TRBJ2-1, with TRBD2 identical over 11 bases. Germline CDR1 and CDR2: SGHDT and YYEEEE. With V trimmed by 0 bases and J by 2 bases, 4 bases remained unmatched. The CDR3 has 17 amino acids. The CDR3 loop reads CASSLGSGLAAYNEQFF. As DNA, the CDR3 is TGTGCCAGCAGCTTGGGTTCGGGACTAGCGGCCTACAATGAGCAGTTCTTC. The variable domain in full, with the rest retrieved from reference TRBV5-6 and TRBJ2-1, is DAGVTQSPTHLIKTRGQQVTLRCSPKSGHDTVSWYQQALGQGPQFIFQYYEEEERQRGNFPDRFSGHQFPNYSSELNVNALLLGDSALYLCASSLGSGLAAYNEQFFGPGTRLTVL.

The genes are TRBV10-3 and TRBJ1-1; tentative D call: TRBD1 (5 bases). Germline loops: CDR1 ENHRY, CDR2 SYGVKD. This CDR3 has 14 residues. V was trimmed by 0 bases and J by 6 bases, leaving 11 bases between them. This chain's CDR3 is CAISESRQGAEAFF. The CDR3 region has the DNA TGTGCCATCAGTGAGTCACGGCAGGGCGCTGAAGCTTTCTTT.

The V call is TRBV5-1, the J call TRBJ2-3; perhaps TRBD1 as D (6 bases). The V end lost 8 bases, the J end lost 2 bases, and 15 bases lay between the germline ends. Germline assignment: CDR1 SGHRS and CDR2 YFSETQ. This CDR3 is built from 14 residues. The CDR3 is CASHRAESTDTQYF. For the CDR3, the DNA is TGCGCCAGTCACAGGGCGGAATCCACAGATACGCAGTATTTT.

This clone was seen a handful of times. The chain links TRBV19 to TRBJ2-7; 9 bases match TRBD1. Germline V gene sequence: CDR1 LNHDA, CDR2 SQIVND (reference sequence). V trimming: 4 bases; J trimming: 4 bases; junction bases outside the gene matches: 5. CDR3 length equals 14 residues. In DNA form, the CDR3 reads TGTGCCAGTAGTACCTGGGACAGGGTTTACGAGCAGTACTTC. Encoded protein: CASSTWDRVYEQYF.

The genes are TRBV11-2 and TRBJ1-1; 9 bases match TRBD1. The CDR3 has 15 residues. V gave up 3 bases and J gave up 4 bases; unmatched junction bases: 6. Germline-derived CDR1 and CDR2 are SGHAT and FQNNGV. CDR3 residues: CASSFPGTGPTEAFF. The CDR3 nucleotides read TGTGCCAGCAGCTTTCCCGGGACAGGGCCCACTGAAGCTTTCTTT.

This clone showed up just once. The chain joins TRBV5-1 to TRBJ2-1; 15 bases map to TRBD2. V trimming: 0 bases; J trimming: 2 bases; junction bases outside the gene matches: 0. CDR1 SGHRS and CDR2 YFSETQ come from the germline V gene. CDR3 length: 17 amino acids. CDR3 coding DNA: TGCGCCAGCAGCTTGGGGACTAGCGGGAGGGCCTACAATGAGCAGTTCTTC. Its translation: CASSLGTSGRAYNEQFF.

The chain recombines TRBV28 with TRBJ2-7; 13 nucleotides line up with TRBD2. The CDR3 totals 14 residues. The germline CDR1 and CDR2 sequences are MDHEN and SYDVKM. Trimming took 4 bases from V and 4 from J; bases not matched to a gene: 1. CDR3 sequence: CASSSTSGRYEQYF. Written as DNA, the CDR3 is TGTGCCAGCAGTTCGACTAGCGGGAGGTACGAGCAGTACTTC. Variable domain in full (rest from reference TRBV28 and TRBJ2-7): DVKVTQSSRYLVKRTGEKVFLECVQDMDHENMFWYRQDPGLGLRLIYFSYDVKMKEKGDIPEGYSVSREKKERFSLILESASTNQTSMYLCASSSTSGRYEQYFGPGTRLTVT.

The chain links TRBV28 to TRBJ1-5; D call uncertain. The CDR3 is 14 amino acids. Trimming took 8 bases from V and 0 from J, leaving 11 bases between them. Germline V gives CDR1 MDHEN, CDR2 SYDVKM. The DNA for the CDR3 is TGTGCCAGCTATGCGGGAACTAGCAATCAGCCCCAGCATTTT. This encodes CASYAGTSNQPQHF.

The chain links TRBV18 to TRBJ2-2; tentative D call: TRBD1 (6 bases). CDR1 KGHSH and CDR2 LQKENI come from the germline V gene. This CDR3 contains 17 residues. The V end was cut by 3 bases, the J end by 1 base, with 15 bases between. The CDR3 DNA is TGTGCCAGCTCACCCGTAACCGAGACAGGGAACACCGGGGAGCTGTTTTTT. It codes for CASSPVTETGNTGELFF.

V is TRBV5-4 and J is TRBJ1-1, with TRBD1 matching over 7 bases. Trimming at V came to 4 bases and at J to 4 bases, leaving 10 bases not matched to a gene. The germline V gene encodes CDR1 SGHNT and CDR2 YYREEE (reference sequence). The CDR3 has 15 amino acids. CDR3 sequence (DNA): TGTGCCAGCAGCGGACGTGGGACAGAGGGCACTGAAGCTTTCTTT. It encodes CASSGRGTEGTEAFF.

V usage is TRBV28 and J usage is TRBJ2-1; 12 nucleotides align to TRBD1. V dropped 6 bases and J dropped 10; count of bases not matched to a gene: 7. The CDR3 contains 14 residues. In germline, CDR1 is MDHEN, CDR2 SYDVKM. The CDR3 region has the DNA TGTGCCAGCAGCCTGGGACAGGGGGCGAAGGAGCAGTTCTTC. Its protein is CASSLGQGAKEQFF.

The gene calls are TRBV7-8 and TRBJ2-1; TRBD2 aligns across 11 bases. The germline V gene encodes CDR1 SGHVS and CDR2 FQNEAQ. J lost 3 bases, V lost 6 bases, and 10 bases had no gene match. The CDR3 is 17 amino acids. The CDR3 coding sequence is TGTGCCAGCAGTTCCGGGACTAGCGGACTTAACTACAATGAGCAGTTCTTC. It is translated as CASSSGTSGLNYNEQFF.

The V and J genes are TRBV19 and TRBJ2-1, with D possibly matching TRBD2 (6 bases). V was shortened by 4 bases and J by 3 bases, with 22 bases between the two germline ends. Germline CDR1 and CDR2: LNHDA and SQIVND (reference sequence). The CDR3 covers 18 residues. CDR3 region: CASSSGGVGTTSYNEQFF. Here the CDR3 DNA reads TGTGCCAGTAGTAGCGGCGGGGTCGGAACGACAAGCTACAATGAGCAGTTCTTC. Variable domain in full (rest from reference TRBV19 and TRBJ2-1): DGGITQSPKYLFRKEGQNVTLSCEQNLNHDAMYWYRQDPGQGLRLIYYSQIVNDFQKGDIAEGYSVSREKKESFPLTVTSAQKNPTAFYLCASSSGGVGTTSYNEQFFGPGTRLTVL.

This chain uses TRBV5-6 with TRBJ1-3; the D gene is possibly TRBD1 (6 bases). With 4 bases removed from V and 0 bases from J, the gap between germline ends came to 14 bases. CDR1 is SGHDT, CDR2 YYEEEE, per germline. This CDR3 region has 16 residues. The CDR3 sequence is CASSRSTGDSGNTIYF. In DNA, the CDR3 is TGTGCCAGCAGCCGGTCGACAGGCGACTCTGGAAACACCATATATTTT.

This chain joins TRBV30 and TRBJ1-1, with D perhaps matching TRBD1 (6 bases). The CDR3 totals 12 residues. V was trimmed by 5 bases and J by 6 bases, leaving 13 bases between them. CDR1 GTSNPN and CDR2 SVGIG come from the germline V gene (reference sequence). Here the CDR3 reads CAWAGVLAEAFF. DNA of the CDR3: TGTGCCTGGGCAGGGGTTTTGGCTGAAGCTTTCTTT.

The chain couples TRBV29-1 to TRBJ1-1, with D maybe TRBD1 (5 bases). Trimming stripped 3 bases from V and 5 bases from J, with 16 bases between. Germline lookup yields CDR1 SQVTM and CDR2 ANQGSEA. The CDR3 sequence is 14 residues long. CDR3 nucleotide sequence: TGCAGCGTTGAGTTGACAGAGTTAGGAACTGAAGCTTTCTTT. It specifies CSVELTELGTEAFF.